The 28 T cell receptor beta chains listed next were all sequenced from one sample in a study of blood T cells in healthy people across ages. A sample-barcoded 5' primer and a J-beta primer mix were used in a second PCR of roughly 7 to 11 cycles. In TCRdb, the 5' RACE reads were re-called with MiXCR into one record per CDR3 protein. Among hundreds of thousands of distinct CDR3 sequences listed, roughly 25% were seen once. The same data also went into a second study, on T cells of mothers and their children.

The sequenced sample was blood. These receptors all come from a boy younger than 18 in good health.

The sample holds a few counts of this clonotype. The chain couples TRBV29-1 to TRBJ1-1, with 7 positions matching TRBD1. Unmatched junction bases numbered 21, after V lost 7 bases and J lost 10 bases. The CDR3 length is 15 residues. Germline V gene data show CDR1 as SQVTM and CDR2 as ANQGSEA. This CDR3 is CSAVDDAGLNRGAFF. As DNA, the CDR3 is TGCAGCGCGGTGGATGATGCAGGGTTGAACAGGGGAGCTTTCTTT.

The chain is built from TRBV7-9 and TRBJ2-7; D is uncertain. V lost 4 bases, J lost 6 bases, and 7 bases lay in between. This CDR3 has 11 amino acids. CDR1 SEHNR and CDR2 FQNEAQ come from the germline V gene (reference sequence). The CDR3 region is CASSSRTEQYF. CDR3 nucleotides: TGTGCCAGCAGCTCACGTACCGAGCAGTACTTC.

V usage is TRBV29-1 and J usage is TRBJ2-5, with D unclear. The germline V gene encodes CDR1 SQVTM and CDR2 ANQGSEA. The CDR3 covers 11 residues. The V gene lost 2 bases and the J gene lost 5 bases, with 6 bases spanning the gap. In nucleotides, the CDR3 is TGCAGCGTTGAACAGAAGGAGACCCAGTACTTC. Translation gives CSVEQKETQYF.

The gene calls are TRBV29-1 and TRBJ2-1; D possibly corresponds to TRBD2 (6 bases). Per germline, CDR1 SQVTM and CDR2 ANQGSEA. Trimming took 4 bases from V and 7 from J, leaving 11 bases between them. The CDR3 is 12 amino acids. The CDR3: CSVGRDWNEQFF. The DNA of the CDR3 is TGCAGCGTTGGGCGGGACTGGAATGAGCAGTTCTTC.

This clonotype has just a few counts. This sequence joins TRBV12-5 and TRBJ2-1; D uncertain. The CDR3 has 12 amino acids. With 2 bases removed from V and 8 bases from J, the gap between germline ends came to 7 bases. Per the germline V gene, CDR1 is LGHNT and CDR2 is FRNRAP. CDR3 bases: TGTGCTAGTGGTTTGACTACCCATGAGCAGTTCTTC. It codes for CASGLTTHEQFF.

V gene TRBV3-1 combines with J gene TRBJ1-6; D unclear. The CDR3 runs to 17 residues. The V gene's germline CDR1 is LGHDT and CDR2 YNNKEL (reference sequence). V dropped 2 bases and J dropped 6 bases, with 17 bases sitting between them. The CDR3: CASSQPDRRGSNSPLHF. The CDR3 DNA follows: TGTGCCAGCAGCCAACCCGACCGCAGAGGGAGTAATTCACCCCTCCACTTT.

This clonotype was recorded many times. This rearrangement joins TRBV29-1 to TRBJ2-2; 10 bases are a match to TRBD2. V shed 3 bases, J shed 5 bases, and the junction held 12 bases outside the gene matches. There are 17 residues in the CDR3. Germline V gene data show CDR1 as SQVTM and CDR2 as ANQGSEA. Written as DNA, the CDR3 is TGCAGCGTTGAGGGGCTAGCGGGAGCAACTGGGACCGGGGAGCTGTTTTTT. Protein product: CSVEGLAGATGTGELFF.

Only a few counts were recorded for this clonotype. J is TRBJ2-3 and V is TRBV20-1; TRBD1 matches at 7 bases. Germline assignment: CDR1 DFQATT and CDR2 SNEGSKA (reference sequence). V shed 3 bases, J shed 0 bases, and the junction held 3 bases outside the gene matches. This CDR3 spans 14 amino acids. The CDR3 nucleotides read TGCAGTGCTAGCAGACAGGGTAGCACAGATACGCAGTATTTT. Encoded protein: CSASRQGSTDTQYF.

This clonotype turned up a few times. This chain joins TRBV5-6 and TRBJ2-7; 7 bases align to TRBD1. V lost 0 bases to trimming and J lost 5 bases; unmatched junction nucleotides: 8. CDR3 length: 15 residues. The germline CDR1 and CDR2 sequences are SGHDT and YYEEEE. The CDR3 sequence is CASSLGSQGPHEQYF. DNA of the CDR3: TGTGCCAGCAGCTTGGGATCACAGGGGCCTCACGAGCAGTACTTC.

Details on this clonotype: At one end the junction does not follow the germline gene, possibly because of a read error. The genes are TRBV7-8 and TRBJ2-7; 7 nucleotides match TRBD1. The CDR3 spans 14 residues. Germline V lookup: CDR1 SGHVS, CDR2 FQNEAQ. CDR3 in DNA: TGCGCCAGCAGCTACCGACAGGGAACCTACGAGCAGTACTTC. Translated, it gives CASSYRQGTYEQYF. Drawing the rest from reference TRBV7-8 and TRBJ2-7, the complete variable domain is GAGVSQSPRYKVAKRGQDVALRCDPISGHVSLFWYQQALGQGPEFLTYFQNEAQLDKSGLPSDRFFAERPEGSVSTLKIQRTQQEDSAVYLCASSYRQGTYEQYFGPGTRLTVT.

The rearrangement links TRBV20-1 to TRBJ2-1; 7 nucleotides match TRBD1. The CDR3 is 15 amino acids. Germline CDR1 DFQATT, CDR2 SNEGSKA (reference sequence). The V and J ends lost 1 base and 2 bases, in that order; junction bases with no gene match: 5. The CDR3 DNA reads TGCAGTGCTAGAGCTCCCGGGACAGCCTACAATGAGCAGTTCTTC. Translated: CSARAPGTAYNEQFF.

This chain connects TRBV12-3 or TRBV12-4 to TRBJ1-4; the D is unclear. This CDR3 contains 12 residues. V lost 4 bases, J lost 6 bases, and 6 bases lay in between. The CDR3: CASSSIHEKLFF. The CDR3 DNA sequence: TGTGCCAGCAGTTCCATCCATGAAAAACTGTTTTTT.

The chain has TRBV6-2 or TRBV6-3 and TRBJ2-1; 12 bases line up with TRBD2. The CDR3 is 16 residues long. The V segment lost 5 bases and the J segment 4 bases; nucleotides outside the gene matches: 6. Germline V gives CDR1 MNHEY, CDR2 SVGEGT. The CDR3 reads CASSKTSGGLYNEQFF. The DNA of the CDR3 is TGTGCCAGCAGTAAGACTAGCGGGGGCCTTTACAATGAGCAGTTCTTC.

This chain uses TRBV13 with TRBJ2-5; D is possibly TRBD1 or TRBD2 (6 bases each). The CDR3 runs to 16 residues. V gave up 3 bases and J gave up 5 bases, with 19 bases separating them. The germline V gene has CDR1 PRHDT and CDR2 FYEKMQ (reference sequence). The CDR3 here is CASSFRGGTLGETQYF. The CDR3 DNA sequence: TGTGCCAGCAGCTTCAGGGGCGGGACCTTGGGGGAGACCCAGTACTTC.

The genes are TRBV7-9 and TRBJ1-2, with a tentative D call TRBD1 (6 bases). There are 16 residues in the CDR3. Germline loops: CDR1 SEHNR, CDR2 FQNEAQ (reference sequence). The germline V and J ends were trimmed by 0 bases and 6 bases, with 17 bases remaining between them. The CDR3: CASSLAHFRGADGYTF. Written as DNA, the CDR3 is TGTGCCAGCAGCTTAGCCCATTTTCGGGGGGCTGATGGCTACACCTTC.

This clonotype was picked up a small number of times. The rearrangement uses TRBV6-2 or TRBV6-3 and TRBJ2-5, with D uncertain. The last part of the DNA fits TRBJ2-1 better; the J call may be wrong. CDR1 is MNHEY and CDR2 is SVGEGT in the germline V gene. The CDR3 covers 13 residues. The CDR3 DNA reads TGTGCCAGCAGTTACCTCTCGAACGGAGAGCAGTTCTTC. Translating it yields CASSYLSNGEQFF.

V usage is TRBV11-2 and J usage is TRBJ2-2; 8 nucleotides line up with TRBD1. Unmatched junction bases numbered 12, after V lost 2 bases and J lost 7 bases. The V gene's germline CDR1 is SGHAT and CDR2 FQNNGV. The CDR3 runs 17 residues. CDR3 nucleotides: TGTGCCAGCAGCTTATTGGCCGGGCAGGGGGCAATCGGGGAGCTGTTTTTT. This translates into CASSLLAGQGAIGELFF.

Written as DNA, the CDR3 is TGTGCCAGCAGCCGCCGAGAGGCCCAAGAGACCCAGTACTTC. Its protein product is CASSRREAQETQYF. The chain is built from TRBV27 and TRBJ2-5; D not certain. This CDR3 is built from 14 residues. Germline V gene sequence: CDR1 MNHEY, CDR2 SMNVEV (reference sequence). The germline V and J ends were trimmed by 6 bases and 1 base, with 12 bases remaining between them.

This clonotype has only one observation. This chain joins TRBV7-9 and TRBJ2-7; 8 positions agree with TRBD1. Germline CDR1 reads SEHNR; CDR2 reads FQNEAQ (reference sequence). The CDR3 has 16 amino acids. The trim removed 4 bases at V and 2 bases at J, leaving 10 bases unmatched. This CDR3 reads CASSSLLGQETYEQYF. The CDR3 DNA reads as TGTGCCAGCAGCTCCCTCTTGGGACAGGAGACCTACGAGCAGTACTTC.

J is TRBJ2-3 and V is TRBV20-1, with 11 nucleotides matching TRBD2. CDR3 length: 16 residues. CDR1 and CDR2 (germline): DFQATT, SNEGSKA (reference sequence). Unmatched junction bases numbered 7, after V lost 1 base and J lost 4 bases. CDR3 DNA sequence: TGCAGTGCTAGAGGCGGGGCTAGCGGGAGGCCAGATACGCAGTATTTT. Protein product: CSARGGASGRPDTQYF.

This clonotype has more than one count but fewer than ten. The gene calls are TRBV6-2 or TRBV6-3 and TRBJ2-1; no clear D gene. This CDR3 is 12 amino acids long. V shed 4 bases and J shed 9 bases, with 10 bases lying between them. Germline V gene sequence: CDR1 MNHEY, CDR2 SVGEGT. CDR3 in DNA: TGTGCCAGCAGTTGGCCCGTAGGTGAGCAGTTCTTC. Translating it yields CASSWPVGEQFF.

This clonotype was seen more than once but under ten times. V gene TRBV7-3 combines with J gene TRBJ1-2; D is ambiguous. The CDR3 is 13 residues long. Per germline, CDR1 SGHTA and CDR2 FQGTGA. V lost 3 bases, J lost 4 bases, and 9 bases lay in between. CDR3 in amino acids: CASSFDGIYGYTF. The CDR3 nucleotides read TGTGCCAGCAGCTTCGACGGTATCTATGGCTACACCTTC.

The chain links TRBV29-1 to TRBJ2-1; D gene unclear. The J call is in doubt because the DNA end fits TRBJ2-5 better. CDR1 is SQVTM and CDR2 is ANQGSEA in the germline V gene. There are 12 residues in the CDR3. The CDR3 is CSVDLPQETQYF. The CDR3 DNA follows: TGCAGCGTTGACCTACCCCAAGAGACCCAGTACTTC.

The table lists this clonotype with a few counts. A junction end diverges from the germline sequence, so it may reflect a read error. The CDR3 region is CSVGVGLPRYNEQFF. In nucleotides, the CDR3 is TGCAGCGTTGGGGTGGGTTTACCTAGGTACAACGAGCAGTTCTTC. J is TRBJ2-1 and V is TRBV29-1; no definite D call. The CDR3 runs 15 residues. CDR1 SQVTM and CDR2 ANQGSEA come from the germline V gene.

This clonotype occurred a few times. V gene TRBV7-9 combines with J gene TRBJ2-5; D remains ambiguous. Germline CDR1 is SEHNR and CDR2 is FQNEAQ (reference sequence). Trimming left V 4 bases short and J 5 bases short, with 17 bases between. This CDR3 has 15 residues. This CDR3 is CASSSGQASRETQYF. CDR3 in DNA: TGTGCCAGCAGCTCCGGGCAGGCCTCACGGGAGACCCAGTACTTC.

The genes are TRBV27 and TRBJ2-1; 7 bases are a match to TRBD1. The CDR3 length is 13 residues. V lost 6 bases to trimming and J lost 4 bases; unmatched junction nucleotides: 3. Germline V gene sequence: CDR1 MNHEY, CDR2 SMNVEV (reference sequence). CDR3: CASRGTEYNEQFF. CDR3 DNA sequence: TGTGCCAGCAGGGGGACAGAATACAATGAGCAGTTCTTC.

This clonotype appeared a few times. The chain recombines TRBV2 with TRBJ2-4; no clear D gene. Germline CDR1 and CDR2: SNHLY and FYNNEI. Trimming removed 5 bases from V and 7 bases from J, with 18 bases in between. This CDR3 comprises 15 residues. The CDR3 nucleotides are TGTGCCAGCAGTTTAAGGCCGGTAGGCCGGAACATTCAGTACTTC. Its protein product is CASSLRPVGRNIQYF.

This clonotype was picked up a small number of times. The J gene is TRBJ2-7, the V gene TRBV12-3 or TRBV12-4; possible D gene TRBD2, 6 bases. This CDR3 is 14 amino acids long. V lost 0 bases and J lost 5, with 11 bases in between. The CDR3 DNA reads as TGTGCCAGCAGTTTAGCGGGGGGAATTGACGAGCAGTACTTC. This codes for CASSLAGGIDEQYF.